This T cell receptor beta chain was obtained from a study of T cell responses to AZD1222 COVID-19 vaccine. Libraries were prepared by immunoSEQ multiplex PCR; TCRdb keeps only in-frame clonotypes and omits some of them. The data contain about 180,000 clones, about 91% of them singletons. CDR3 length: 17 residues. The V gene's germline CDR1 is KGHDR and CDR2 SFDVKD. Deletions cut 5 bases from V and 0 bases from J, with 13 bases between. This sequence originates from an adult in good health. Sequences were derived from peripheral blood, sampled on day 0 of AZD1222 vaccination. V gene TRBV24-1 combines with J gene TRBJ1-6; the D is unclear. In DNA, the CDR3 is TGTGCCACCAGTGGACTTCTCATATTCTCCTATAATTCACCCCTCCACTTT. This encodes CATSGLLIFSYNSPLHF.